Below are 22 T cell receptor beta chains sequenced from a single sample in a study of CD8 T cells in Susac syndrome. Random hexamers were used to reverse transcribe 0.5 to 1 ug of RNA. A single record per CDR3 protein comes from TCRdb applying MiXCR to the immunoSEQ multiplex PCR reads. This table holds under 350,000 distinct CDR3 sequences, approximately 90% found once. Source material: CD4+ T cells from PBMCs. Every receptor here comes from a human donor with multiple sclerosis.

The chain employs TRBV2 and TRBJ2-7, with unresolved D. The CDR3 sequence is 14 residues long. The ends were cut back, 5 bases at V and 1 base at J, with 12 bases in the middle. The V gene's germline CDR1 is SNHLY and CDR2 FYNNEI. The CDR3: CASSPRVRSYEQYF. The CDR3 coding sequence is TGTGCCAGCAGTCCCCGGGTCAGATCCTACGAGCAGTACTTC.

The chain couples TRBV4-1 to TRBJ2-1; D possibly corresponds to TRBD2 (6 bases). Trimming left V 2 bases short and J 5 bases short, with 16 bases between. The CDR3 loop spans 16 amino acids. Per the germline V gene, CDR1 is MGHRA and CDR2 is YSYEKL. The CDR3 DNA sequence: TGCGCCAGCAGCCAAATGACTAGGCGAGGGCACAATGAGCAGTTCTTC. Encoded protein: CASSQMTRRGHNEQFF.

The gene calls are TRBV7-2 and TRBJ2-7; a weak D match, TRBD2 (5 bases). Trimming took off 5 bases at V and 2 bases at J, with 13 bases between the two ends. This CDR3 contains 14 residues. Per germline, CDR1 SGHTA and CDR2 FQGNSA. The CDR3 coding sequence is TGTGCCAGCAGCCTGAAGGGAGTTGCCTACGAGCAGTACTTC. It is translated as CASSLKGVAYEQYF.

V and J are TRBV3-1 and TRBJ2-7; 7 bases agree with TRBD2. CDR1 is LGHDT, CDR2 YNNKEL, per germline (reference sequence). V lost 0 bases and J lost 2; bases outside the gene matches: 4. This CDR3 spans 15 amino acids. CDR3 nucleotides: TGTGCCAGCAGCCAAGATCTAGCGGCCCCCTACGAGCAGTACTTC. It specifies CASSQDLAAPYEQYF.

The V and J genes are TRBV12-3 or TRBV12-4 and TRBJ1-5; D is uncertain. The CDR3 is made up of 13 amino acids. V was cut by 6 bases and J by 7 bases, with 13 bases left in between. CDR3 amino acids: CASSRTGRQPQHF. As DNA, the CDR3 is TGTGCCAGCAGCCGTACGGGGAGACAGCCCCAGCATTTT.

The rearrangement joins TRBV20-1 to TRBJ1-4, with D uncertain. This CDR3 region has 15 residues. Germline V gene data show CDR1 as DFQATT and CDR2 as SNEGSKA (reference sequence). The V and J ends lost 6 bases and 5 bases respectively, with 19 bases between them. CDR3 loop: CSAPEKGRRNEKLFF. DNA of the CDR3: TGCAGTGCCCCCGAGAAGGGAAGGCGGAATGAAAAACTGTTTTTT.

V and J are TRBV29-1 and TRBJ1-5, with 8 bases identical to TRBD1. CDR1 SQVTM and CDR2 ANQGSEA come from the germline V gene. The junction had 8 bases not matched to a gene; V was cut back by 4 bases and J by 6 bases. CDR3 length: 14 amino acids. The CDR3 region has the DNA TGCAGCGTTGTGGCGTCAGGGGGCGGTCAGCCCCAGCATTTT. Translating gives CSVVASGGGQPQHF.

In DNA, the CDR3 is TGTGCCAGCTCGCAAACCGGACAGAACACTGAAGCTTTCTTT. Residues: CASSQTGQNTEAFF. The V call is TRBV18, the J call TRBJ1-1, with D perhaps matching TRBD1 (5 bases). CDR1 KGHSH and CDR2 LQKENI come from the germline V gene. The CDR3 is made up of 14 amino acids. The ends were cut back, 6 bases at V and 1 base at J, with 12 bases in the middle.

In nucleotides, the CDR3 is TGTGCCAGCAGTGAAGCGTCGTATGTTGGAAGAAGCTCCTACGAGCAGTACTTC. Amino acids: CASSEASYVGRSSYEQYF. This chain joins TRBV6-1 and TRBJ2-7, with D hard to call. Germline CDR1 is MNHNS and CDR2 is SASEGT. The V end lost 0 bases, the J end lost 0 bases, and 18 bases lay between the germline ends. This CDR3 comprises 18 residues.

The genes are TRBV5-1 and TRBJ2-1; 11 nucleotides agree with TRBD2. CDR1 is SGHRS and CDR2 is YFSETQ in the germline V gene. The CDR3 loop spans 15 amino acids. V lost 0 bases and J lost 5; bases outside the gene matches: 1. As DNA, the CDR3 is TGCGCCAGCAGCTTGGAGACTAGCGGGAACAATGAGCAGTTCTTC. Protein sequence: CASSLETSGNNEQFF.

The gene calls are TRBV5-1 and TRBJ1-4; tentatively, D is TRBD1 (5 bases). This CDR3 has 15 residues. Germline-derived CDR1 and CDR2 are SGHRS and YFSETQ. Between the trimmed V and J ends, which lost 4 bases and 4 bases, there was a span of 14 bases. For the CDR3, the DNA is TGCGCCAGCAGCCCGGGGGACGCCGATAATGAAAAACTGTTTTTT. Residues: CASSPGDADNEKLFF.

This clonotype was found a few times. This sequence joins TRBV25-1 and TRBJ1-1, with TRBD1 matching over 8 bases. The germline gives CDR1 MGHDK, CDR2 SYGVNS. After removal of 8 bases from V and 0 bases from J, the junction contained 8 bases not matched to a gene. The CDR3 has 15 amino acids. The CDR3 region is CASEPRGRVNTEAFF. In DNA, the CDR3 is TGTGCCAGCGAACCCAGGGGGCGGGTGAACACTGAAGCTTTCTTT.

The chain employs TRBV12-3 or TRBV12-4 and TRBJ1-5; 9 bases agree with TRBD1. V dropped 4 bases and J dropped 7; count of bases not matched to a gene: 2. This CDR3 region has 13 residues. CDR3 in DNA: TGTGCCAGCAGTTGGACAGGGGACCAGCCCCAGCATTTT. Protein: CASSWTGDQPQHF.

This clonotype was seen a single time. This chain connects TRBV29-1 to TRBJ1-2; TRBD1 might be the D (5 bases). CDR3 length: 11 residues. V was clipped by 4 bases and J by 8 bases, with 11 bases between them. Germline V gene lookup returns CDR1 SQVTM and CDR2 ANQGSEA. CDR3 in amino acids: CSVGSGRGYTF. The DNA of the CDR3 is TGCAGCGTTGGGTCAGGGAGAGGCTACACCTTC. Full variable domain (missing parts from reference TRBV29-1 and TRBJ1-2): SAVISQKPSRDICQRGTSLTIQCQVDSQVTMMFWYRQQPGQSLTLIATANQGSEATYESGFVIDKFPISRPNLTFSTLTVSNMSPEDSSIYLCSVGSGRGYTFGSGTRLTVV.

In DNA form, the CDR3 reads TGTGCCAGCAGTGACGGGACGTGGGGGGTTCAGCCCCAGCATTTT. Amino acid sequence: CASSDGTWGVQPQHF. The V gene is TRBV2, the J gene TRBJ1-5, with TRBD1 as a possible D gene (5 bases). Germline V gene lookup returns CDR1 SNHLY and CDR2 FYNNEI. This CDR3 has 15 residues. V lost 3 bases and J lost 6, with 15 bases in between.

This chain links TRBV30 with TRBJ2-1, with D tentatively TRBD2 (5 bases). Germline CDR1 GTSNPN, CDR2 SVGIG (reference sequence). V lost 8 bases and J lost 5, with 16 bases in between. The length of the CDR3 is 13 residues. The CDR3 reads CARGRNPDNEQFF. DNA of the CDR3: TGTGCCCGAGGGCGGAACCCGGACAATGAGCAGTTCTTC. Combining the CDR3 with reference TRBV30 and TRBJ2-1 gives the whole variable domain SQTIHQWPATLVQPVGSPLSLECTVEGTSNPNLYWYRQAAGRGLQLLFYSVGIGQISSEVPQNLSASRPQDRQFILSSKKLLLSDSGFYLCARGRNPDNEQFFGPGTRLTVL.

The chain couples TRBV3-1 to TRBJ2-2; 11 bases fit TRBD2. Germline lookup yields CDR1 LGHDT and CDR2 YNNKEL (reference sequence). The CDR3 extends over 15 amino acids. J gave up 5 bases and V 7 bases, and 6 bases lay outside the gene matches. CDR3 protein: CASTHWTSGTGELFF. The CDR3 DNA sequence: TGTGCCAGCACCCACTGGACTAGCGGGACCGGGGAGCTGTTTTTT.

CDR3 sequence (DNA): TGCGCCAGCAGCTTGGCCGGACCCGAGCAGTACTTC. Amino acid sequence: CASSLAGPEQYF. This chain links TRBV5-1 with TRBJ2-7, with D hard to call. The V and J ends lost 0 bases and 6 bases respectively, with 7 bases between them. CDR3 length equals 12 residues. Germline V gives CDR1 SGHRS, CDR2 YFSETQ.

This chain uses TRBV15 with TRBJ2-1; 9 bases align to TRBD1. This CDR3 has 15 residues. Germline lookup yields CDR1 LNHNV and CDR2 YYDKDF (reference sequence). Germline trimming cut 1 base from V and 4 bases from J; bases unmatched to any gene: 2. CDR3 region: CATSRATGGYNEQFF. The CDR3 region has the DNA TGTGCCACCAGCAGAGCGACAGGGGGTTACAATGAGCAGTTCTTC.

V is TRBV5-6 and J is TRBJ1-2; unclear D gene. Trimming removed 2 bases from V and 4 bases from J, with 12 bases in between. Germline lookup yields CDR1 SGHDT and CDR2 YYEEEE. The CDR3 has 14 amino acids. The CDR3 DNA reads TGTGCCAGCAGCTTACTCGGACCCTCCTATGGCTACACCTTC. It specifies CASSLLGPSYGYTF.

This sequence joins TRBV3-1 and TRBJ1-2; no reliable D call. The CDR3 is 13 residues long. Trimming took 3 bases from V and 8 from J, leaving 13 bases between them. Germline assignment: CDR1 LGHDT and CDR2 YNNKEL (reference sequence). The CDR3 DNA reads as TGTGCCAGCAGCCATTTAATTGGACTCGGCTACACCTTC. Amino acid sequence: CASSHLIGLGYTF.

The genes are TRBV2 and TRBJ2-2, with 11 bases matching TRBD1. Looked up from germline, CDR1 is SNHLY and CDR2 is FYNNEI. The CDR3 totals 14 residues. With V trimmed by 6 bases and J by 6 bases, 3 bases remained unmatched. The CDR3 sequence: CASREDRGPGELFF. The CDR3 DNA is TGTGCCAGCAGGGAGGACAGGGGGCCCGGGGAGCTGTTTTTT.